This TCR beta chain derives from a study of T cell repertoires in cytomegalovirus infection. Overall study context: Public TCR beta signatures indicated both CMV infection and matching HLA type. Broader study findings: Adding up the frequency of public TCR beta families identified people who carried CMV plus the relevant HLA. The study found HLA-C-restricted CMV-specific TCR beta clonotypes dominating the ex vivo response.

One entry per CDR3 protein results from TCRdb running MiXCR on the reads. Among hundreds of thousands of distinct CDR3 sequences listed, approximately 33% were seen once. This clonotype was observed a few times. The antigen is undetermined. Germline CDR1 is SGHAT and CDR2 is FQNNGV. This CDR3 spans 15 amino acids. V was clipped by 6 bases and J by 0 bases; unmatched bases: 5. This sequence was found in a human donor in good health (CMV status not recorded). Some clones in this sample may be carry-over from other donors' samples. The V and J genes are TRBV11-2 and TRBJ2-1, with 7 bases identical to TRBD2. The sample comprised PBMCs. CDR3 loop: CASRSSGSSYNEQFF. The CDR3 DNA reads TGTGCCAGCAGGTCTAGCGGCTCCTCCTACAATGAGCAGTTCTTC.